Presented here are 22 T cell receptor beta chains from one specimen sequenced in a study of CD8 T cells in Susac syndrome. With random hexamers, reverse transcription was performed on about 0.5 to 1 ug of RNA. Via MiXCR, TCRdb re-called the immunoSEQ multiplex PCR reads, giving one row per CDR3 protein. The sample shows under 200,000 distinct CDR3 sequences, 85% to 95% of them seen only once. Sequencing was done on a sample of CD8+ T cells from PBMCs. The source of these receptors is a human donor with multiple sclerosis.

The rearrangement uses TRBV29-1 and TRBJ2-3, with D hard to call. Germline V CDR1 and CDR2: SQVTM, ANQGSEA. The CDR3 has 14 residues. The V end was cut by 4 bases, the J end by 6 bases, with 17 bases between. The CDR3 here is CSVVRFGGVDTQYF. The CDR3 DNA reads as TGCAGCGTTGTGAGGTTTGGTGGAGTGGATACGCAGTATTTT.

The genes are TRBV28 and TRBJ2-1; 14 nucleotides line up with TRBD2. V shed 5 bases and J 7 bases; nucleotides not matched to a gene: 13. Germline V gene sequence: CDR1 MDHEN, CDR2 SYDVKM. The CDR3 is made up of 18 amino acids. This chain's CDR3 is CASSPFPGLAGVGNEQFF. DNA of the CDR3: TGTGCCAGCAGTCCTTTTCCGGGACTAGCGGGAGTAGGGAATGAGCAGTTCTTC.

This sequence joins TRBV2 and TRBJ2-1; D might be TRBD2 (6 bases). The V gene lost 7 bases and the J gene lost 6 bases, with 13 bases spanning the gap. Germline CDR1 and CDR2: SNHLY and FYNNEI. CDR3 length: 13 residues. The CDR3 DNA reads TGTGCCAGCATCCCCGGACTATTCAATGAGCAGTTCTTC. It yields the protein CASIPGLFNEQFF.

This chain links TRBV4-2 with TRBJ2-5; TRBD2 agrees at 7 bases. V lost 8 bases to trimming and J lost 1 base; unmatched junction nucleotides: 16. Germline CDR1 LGHNA, CDR2 YNFKEQ. The CDR3 has 17 residues. The CDR3 DNA is TGTGCCAGCGCACTATTGTCTAGCGGACTAGTCCAAGAGACCCAGTACTTC. It yields the protein CASALLSSGLVQETQYF.

This chain connects TRBV29-1 to TRBJ2-5, with TRBD1 identical over 7 bases. Germline CDR1 reads SQVTM; CDR2 reads ANQGSEA. The CDR3 is made up of 16 amino acids. The trim removed 7 bases at V and 0 bases at J, leaving 14 bases unmatched. DNA of the CDR3: TGCAGCGCCAGACCGACCACAGGGGACCACCAAGAGACCCAGTACTTC. It is translated as CSARPTTGDHQETQYF.

The chain joins TRBV13 to TRBJ2-6, with D unclear. CDR3 size: 15 residues. V lost 5 bases to trimming and J lost 3 bases, with 11 bases between them. CDR1 and CDR2 (germline): PRHDT, FYEKMQ (reference sequence). The CDR3 here is CASSEDGYGANVLTF. Written as DNA, the CDR3 is TGTGCCAGCAGCGAGGACGGTTATGGGGCCAACGTCCTGACTTTC. The whole variable domain, filled in from reference TRBV13 and TRBJ2-6, reads AAGVIQSPRHLIKEKRETATLKCYPIPRHDTVYWYQQGPGQDPQFLISFYEKMQSDKGSIPDRFSAQQFSDYHSELNMSSLELGDSALYFCASSEDGYGANVLTFGAGSRLTVL.

This chain joins TRBV3-1 and TRBJ2-7; TRBD1 or TRBD2 may be the D gene (5 bases each). The V gene's germline CDR1 is LGHDT and CDR2 YNNKEL (reference sequence). This CDR3 is 15 amino acids long. V lost 0 bases and J 4 bases, leaving 13 bases between the germline ends. The CDR3 bases are TGTGCCAGCAGCCAAGAAGTGGGGGAGCGTTACGAGCAGTACTTC. Translation: CASSQEVGERYEQYF.

This chain connects TRBV7-3 to TRBJ2-3, with 7 positions matching TRBD2. CDR1 SGHTA and CDR2 FQGTGA come from the germline V gene. The CDR3 runs to 14 residues. With 3 bases clipped from V and 4 bases from J, the junction kept 4 bases outside the gene matches. In nucleotides, the CDR3 is TGTGCCAGCAGCTTGAGCGGGGCGGCAGATACGCAGTATTTT. It codes for CASSLSGAADTQYF.

The chain employs TRBV5-1 and TRBJ1-1; D ambiguous. The CDR3 covers 17 residues. Germline values: CDR1 SGHRS, CDR2 YFSETQ. V was cut by 0 bases and J by 0 bases, with 15 bases left in between. CDR3 sequence (DNA): TGCGCCAGCAGCTTGGCCCACCTTTCAGCATTGAACACTGAAGCTTTCTTT. This sequence encodes CASSLAHLSALNTEAFF.

This rearrangement joins TRBV20-1 to TRBJ2-5, with TRBD1 as a possible D gene (7 bases). Trimming shortened V by 2 bases and J by 5 bases, and 15 bases separated the two germline ends. The CDR3 is 14 amino acids. Germline assignment: CDR1 DFQATT and CDR2 SNEGSKA (reference sequence). CDR3 sequence (DNA): TGCAGTGCTAGACCCTTTCAGGGGGGTGAGACCCAGTACTTC. Its protein product is CSARPFQGGETQYF.

This clonotype was detected once. The chain is built from TRBV14 and TRBJ2-1, with D maybe TRBD2 (5 bases). CDR3 length: 18 residues. Trimming pared 0 bases from V and 5 bases from J, leaving 20 bases between. Germline-derived CDR1 and CDR2 are SGHDN and FVKESK. This chain's CDR3 is CASSQDLVRAGLNNEQFF. CDR3 bases: TGTGCCAGCAGCCAAGATTTAGTACGGGCGGGCCTCAACAATGAGCAGTTCTTC. The variable domain in full, with the rest retrieved from reference TRBV14 and TRBJ2-1, is EAGVTQFPSHSVIEKGQTVTLRCDPISGHDNLYWYRRVMGKEIKFLLHFVKESKQDESGMPNNRFLAERTGGTYSTLKVQPAELEDSGVYFCASSQDLVRAGLNNEQFFGPGTRLTVL.

This clonotype has more than one count but fewer than ten. The chain has TRBV7-9 and TRBJ2-2; D is uncertain. The CDR3 runs 13 residues. V shed 5 bases and J shed 4 bases, with 8 bases lying between them. The germline V gene has CDR1 SEHNR and CDR2 FQNEAQ (reference sequence). DNA for the CDR3: TGTGCCAGCAGCCTGAGTAGCACCGGGGAGCTGTTTTTT. Amino acids: CASSLSSTGELFF.

This chain joins TRBV27 and TRBJ1-5; 11 bases map to TRBD1. The CDR3 is made up of 14 amino acids. Looked up from germline, CDR1 is MNHEY and CDR2 is SMNVEV (reference sequence). The junction had 6 bases not matched to a gene; V was cut back by 5 bases and J by 9 bases. CDR3 coding DNA: TGTGCCAGCAGTCTAGGGACAGGGGGGGCGCCCCAGCATTTT. Protein product: CASSLGTGGAPQHF.

This chain links TRBV14 with TRBJ2-7; D may be TRBD2 (6 bases). CDR3 length equals 15 residues. The V end lost 1 base, the J end lost 2 bases, and 12 bases lay between the germline ends. The germline V gene has CDR1 SGHDN and CDR2 FVKESK. The CDR3 loop is CASSQGRLGPYEQYF. The CDR3 bases are TGTGCCAGCAGCCAAGGACGACTAGGCCCCTACGAGCAGTACTTC.

The rearrangement links TRBV7-9 to TRBJ1-2, with D unclear. This CDR3 comprises 13 residues. V was cut by 5 bases and J by 6 bases, with 13 bases left in between. Germline V gives CDR1 SEHNR, CDR2 FQNEAQ (reference sequence). CDR3 DNA sequence: TGTGCCAGCAGCCATGGCGCCTTAAATGGCTACACCTTC. This translates into CASSHGALNGYTF.

This chain links TRBV7-9 with TRBJ2-1; no definite D call. Trimming shortened V by 1 base and J by 5 bases, and 9 bases separated the two germline ends. CDR1 and CDR2 (germline): SEHNR, FQNEAQ (reference sequence). CDR3 length: 14 amino acids. The CDR3 DNA follows: TGTGCCAGCAGCTTAGTGGATTTGGACAATGAGCAGTTCTTC. Translating gives CASSLVDLDNEQFF. The whole variable domain, filled in from reference TRBV7-9 and TRBJ2-1, reads DTGVSQNPRHKITKRGQNVTFRCDPISEHNRLYWYRQTLGQGPEFLTYFQNEAQLEKSRLLSDRFSAERPKGSFSTLEIQRTEQGDSAMYLCASSLVDLDNEQFFGPGTRLTVL.

The J gene is TRBJ1-2, the V gene TRBV7-9; TRBD1 matches 8 bases. Germline V gene lookup returns CDR1 SEHNR and CDR2 FQNEAQ (reference sequence). The CDR3 is made up of 14 amino acids. The junction had 5 bases not matched to a gene; V was cut back by 2 bases and J by 6 bases. CDR3 residues: CASSLTTDRDGYTF. In DNA, the CDR3 is TGTGCCAGCAGCTTAACCACGGACAGGGATGGCTACACCTTC.

This chain's CDR3 is CASSSPGWWLSGYEQYF. The DNA for the CDR3 is TGTGCCAGCAGCTCCCCCGGCTGGTGGCTGTCCGGCTACGAGCAGTACTTC. The rearrangement joins TRBV5-6 to TRBJ2-7, with D uncertain. Looked up from germline, CDR1 is SGHDT and CDR2 is YYEEEE. This CDR3 region has 17 residues. V dropped 3 bases and J dropped 3 bases, with 22 bases sitting between them.

The count of this clonotype is one. CDR3 sequence: CASSAQRESSYNEQFF. CDR3 sequence (DNA): TGTGCCAGCAGCGCTCAGCGGGAGAGTTCCTACAATGAGCAGTTCTTC. This chain connects TRBV3-1 to TRBJ2-1; 8 bases agree with TRBD2. This CDR3 is 16 amino acids long. The junction had 7 bases not matched to a gene; V was cut back by 5 bases and J by 1 base. Germline-derived CDR1 and CDR2 are LGHDT and YNNKEL (reference sequence).

The chain uses TRBV5-1 and TRBJ2-1; D gene uncertain. Germline assignment: CDR1 SGHRS and CDR2 YFSETQ. The CDR3 consists of 15 residues. Between the trimmed V and J ends, which lost 0 bases and 4 bases, there was a span of 11 bases. In DNA form, the CDR3 reads TGCGCCAGCAGCTTGGTAGCAGGCTCTTACAATGAGCAGTTCTTC. Amino acid sequence: CASSLVAGSYNEQFF.

The rearrangement joins TRBV7-6 to TRBJ2-5; possibly TRBD2 for D (5 bases). The CDR3 runs to 15 residues. V lost 2 bases, J lost 5 bases, and 15 bases lay in between. From germline, CDR1 is SGHVS and CDR2 FNYEAQ. CDR3 protein: CASSLRTEDYETQYF. The CDR3, as DNA: TGTGCCAGCAGCTTAAGAACGGAGGATTATGAGACCCAGTACTTC.

The chain combines TRBV11-2 with TRBJ2-1; TRBD2 matches at 9 bases. This CDR3 region has 15 residues. The V and J ends lost 6 bases and 8 bases, in that order; junction bases with no gene match: 11. CDR1 SGHAT and CDR2 FQNNGV come from the germline V gene. The CDR3 spells CASRNWDSGSDEQFF. The CDR3 region has the DNA TGTGCCAGCAGGAACTGGGATAGCGGGAGTGATGAGCAGTTCTTC.